A selection of T cell receptor beta chains follows, all from one sample in a study of T cells in Graves' hyperthyroidism and ophthalmopathy. Each CDR3 protein gets one entry after TCRdb re-called the multiplex PCR reads with MiXCR. Here the sample spans about 610,000 distinct CDR3 sequences, roughly 14% being singletons. The specimen sequenced was blood. The receptors come from a woman aged 40 to 50 with Graves' ophthalmopathy. Both conserved end residues are trimmed from each CDR3. A D gene is named only where the DNA matches it firmly.

J | D | V | CDR3
TRBJ2-2 | TRBD2 | TRBV12-3/TRBV12-4 | AGRSGSGRTGELF
TRBJ2-5 | NA | TRBV10-3 | AMAPRAQETQY
TRBJ2-5 | NA | TRBV24-1 | ATSDLNRDETQY
TRBJ1-1 | TRBD1 | TRBV27 | ASKKDRGMNTEAF
TRBJ1-1 | NA | TRBV19 | ASSLPQSSNTEAF
TRBJ2-7 | TRBD2 | TRBV2 | ASSQPGLAGGGGSYEQY
TRBJ2-5 | NA | TRBV3-1 | ASSQVQRETQY
TRBJ2-7 | TRBD1 | TRBV7-2 | ASSTPGQLYEQY
TRBJ2-5 | TRBD2 | TRBV5-1 | ASSLAGGTETQY
TRBJ1-5 | NA | TRBV19 | ASSSSRYNQPQH
TRBJ2-7 | TRBD2 | TRBV11-2 | ASSLEGLAGDEQY
TRBJ1-5 | NA | TRBV3-1 | ASSQGVRAPQH
TRBJ1-5 | NA | TRBV4-1 | ASSQGGHLNQPQH
TRBJ2-5 | TRBD2 | TRBV19 | ASSGRSKETQY
TRBJ2-2 | TRBD2 | TRBV28 | ASSLSRTSGEWGNTGELF
TRBJ1-2 | NA | TRBV11-3 | ASSLGQNLYGYT
TRBJ1-1 | NA | TRBV7-2 | ASSLAGFGDTEAF
TRBJ1-6 | NA | TRBV30 | AWMGGDRLNSPLH
TRBJ2-7 | NA | TRBV27 | ASSPRLAAPYEQY
TRBJ2-5 | TRBD1 | TRBV24-1 | ATSDRQGWQETQY
TRBJ2-4 | NA | TRBV14 | ASSQTLGREPIMTKNIQY
TRBJ2-5 | NA | TRBV12-3/TRBV12-4 | ASSKGTNQETQY
TRBJ2-5 | NA | TRBV29-1 | SVEWDFEETQY
TRBJ2-7 | NA | TRBV6-5 | ASSYSRVRLMPSEQY
TRBJ2-7 | NA | TRBV9 | ASSRGGESYEQY
TRBJ2-5 | TRBD2 | TRBV12-3/TRBV12-4 | ASSLTGAGGPKTQY
TRBJ2-2 | TRBD2 | TRBV19 | ASRLAGVLPTGELF
TRBJ1-1 | NA | TRBV20-1 | SASPMGDTEAF